This T cell receptor beta chain was observed in a study of shared clonotypes between healthy human individuals. The study, taken as a whole, reports: In the sorted subsets, rarefaction showed sequencing was incomplete despite large depth.

This clone was detected only once. Antigen: not known. The repertoire was sequenced with immunoSEQ multiplex PCR; TCRdb's copy has only in-frame clones and lacks some. This sample yields around 300,000 clones, of which around 87% are seen a single time; about a sixth belongs to the top ten. Germline V CDR1 and CDR2: MNHNS, SASEGT. The CDR3 contains 14 residues. The J segment lost 8 bases and the V segment lost 4 bases, leaving 6 bases of the junction unmatched. The sequenced sample was memory CD8+ T cells sorted from blood. The subset here: CD45RO+ cells pooled with CCR7-negative TemRA cells. The clonotype originates from a man between 18 and 29 years old in good health. The chain combines TRBV6-1 with TRBJ2-1; TRBD2 agrees at 9 bases. CDR3 amino acids: CASSVRLADHEQFF. For the CDR3, the DNA is TGTGCCAGCAGTGTAAGACTAGCGGACCATGAGCAGTTCTTC.